Detailed here is one T cell receptor beta chain. Libraries were prepared by immunoSEQ multiplex PCR; TCRdb keeps only in-frame clonotypes and omits some of them. The repertoire has around 700,000 clones, about three quarters of them found once; the top ten carry approximately 1.8%. The source of the sample is a study of shared clonotypes between healthy human individuals. This CDR3 spans 15 amino acids. CDR1 and CDR2 from the germline V gene are SNHLY and FYNNEI. With V trimmed by 6 bases and J by 3 bases, 8 bases remained unmatched. This chain joins TRBV2 and TRBJ1-5; 7 nucleotides match TRBD1. This TCR derives from a woman in her 30s in good health. The sequenced sample was memory CD4+ T cells sorted from blood. Subset defined: CD45RA-negative fraction. CDR3 in amino acids: CASRADRAHNQPQHF. In DNA form, the CDR3 reads TGTGCCAGCAGAGCCGACAGGGCCCACAATCAGCCCCAGCATTTT.